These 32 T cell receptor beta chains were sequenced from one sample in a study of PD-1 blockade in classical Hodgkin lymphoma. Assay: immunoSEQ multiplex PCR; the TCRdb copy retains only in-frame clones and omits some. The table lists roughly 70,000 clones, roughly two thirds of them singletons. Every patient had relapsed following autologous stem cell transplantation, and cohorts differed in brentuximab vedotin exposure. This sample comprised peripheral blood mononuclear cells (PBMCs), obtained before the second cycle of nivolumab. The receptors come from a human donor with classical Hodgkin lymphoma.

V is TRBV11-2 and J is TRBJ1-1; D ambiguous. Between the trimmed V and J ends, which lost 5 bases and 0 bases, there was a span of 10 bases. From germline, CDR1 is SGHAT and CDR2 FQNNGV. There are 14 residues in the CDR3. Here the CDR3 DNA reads TGTGCCAGCAGCCTACTCGGGTTGAACACTGAAGCTTTCTTT. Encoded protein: CASSLLGLNTEAFF. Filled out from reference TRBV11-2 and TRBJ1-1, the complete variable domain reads EAGVAQSPRYKIIEKRQSVAFWCNPISGHATLYWYQQILGQGPKLLIQFQNNGVVDDSQLPKDRFSAERLKGVDSTLKIQPAKLEDSAVYLCASSLLGLNTEAFFGQGTRLTVV.

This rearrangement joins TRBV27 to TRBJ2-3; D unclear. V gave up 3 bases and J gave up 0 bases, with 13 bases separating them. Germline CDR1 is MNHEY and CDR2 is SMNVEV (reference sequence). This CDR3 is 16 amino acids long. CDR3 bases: TGTGCCAGCAGTTTTTTGGCAACTTCTAGCACAGATACGCAGTATTTT. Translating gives CASSFLATSSTDTQYF.

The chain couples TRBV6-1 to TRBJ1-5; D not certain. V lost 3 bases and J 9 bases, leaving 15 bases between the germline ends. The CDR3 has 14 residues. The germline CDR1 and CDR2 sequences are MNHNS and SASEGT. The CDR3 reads CASSELGGAWPQHF. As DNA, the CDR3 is TGTGCCAGCAGTGAGTTGGGTGGAGCTTGGCCCCAGCATTTT.

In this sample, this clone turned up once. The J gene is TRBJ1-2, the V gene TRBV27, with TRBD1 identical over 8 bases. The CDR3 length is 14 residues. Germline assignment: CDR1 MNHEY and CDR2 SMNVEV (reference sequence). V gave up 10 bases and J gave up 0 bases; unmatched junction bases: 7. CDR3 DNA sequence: TGTGCCACCAGGGGGCCGGGGGCTAACTATGGCTACACCTTC. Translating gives CATRGPGANYGYTF.

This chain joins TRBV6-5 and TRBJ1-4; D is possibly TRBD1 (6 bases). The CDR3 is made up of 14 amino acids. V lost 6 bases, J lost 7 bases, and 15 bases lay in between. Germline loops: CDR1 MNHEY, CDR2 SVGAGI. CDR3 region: CASREAGEGEKLFF. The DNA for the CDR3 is TGTGCCAGCAGGGAAGCAGGGGAAGGTGAAAAACTGTTTTTT.

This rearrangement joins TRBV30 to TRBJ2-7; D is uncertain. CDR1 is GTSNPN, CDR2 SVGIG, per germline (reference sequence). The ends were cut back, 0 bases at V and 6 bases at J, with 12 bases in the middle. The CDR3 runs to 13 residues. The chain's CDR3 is CAWSVRYSGEQYF. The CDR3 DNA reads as TGTGCCTGGAGTGTACGATATTCTGGCGAGCAGTACTTC.

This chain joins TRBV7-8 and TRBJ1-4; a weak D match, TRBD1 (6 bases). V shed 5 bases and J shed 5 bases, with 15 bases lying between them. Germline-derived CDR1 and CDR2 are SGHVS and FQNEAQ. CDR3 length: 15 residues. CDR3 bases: TGTGCCAGCAGCCCAGGAGGGGGGGTCAATGAAAAACTGTTTTTT. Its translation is CASSPGGGVNEKLFF.

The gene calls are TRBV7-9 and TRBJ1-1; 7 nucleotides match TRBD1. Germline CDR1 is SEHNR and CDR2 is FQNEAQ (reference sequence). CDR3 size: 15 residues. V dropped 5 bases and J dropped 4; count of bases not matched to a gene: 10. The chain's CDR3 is CASSPRTGSGTEAFF. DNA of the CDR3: TGTGCCAGCAGCCCTCGGACAGGATCGGGCACTGAAGCTTTCTTT.

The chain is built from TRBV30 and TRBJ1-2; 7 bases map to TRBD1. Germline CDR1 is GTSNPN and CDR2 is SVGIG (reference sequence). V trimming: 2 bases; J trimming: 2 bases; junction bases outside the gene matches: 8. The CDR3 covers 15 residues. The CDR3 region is CAWSRWRGPNYGYTF. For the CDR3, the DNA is TGTGCCTGGAGTAGGTGGAGGGGGCCCAACTATGGCTACACCTTC.

Written as DNA, the CDR3 is TGCAGCGTTGGAGCCAACACCGGGGAGCTGTTTTTT. Protein: CSVGANTGELFF. This rearrangement joins TRBV29-1 to TRBJ2-2; D gene unclear. Trimming took off 4 bases at V and 2 bases at J, with 5 bases between the two ends. CDR1 is SQVTM, CDR2 ANQGSEA, per germline. This CDR3 region has 12 residues.

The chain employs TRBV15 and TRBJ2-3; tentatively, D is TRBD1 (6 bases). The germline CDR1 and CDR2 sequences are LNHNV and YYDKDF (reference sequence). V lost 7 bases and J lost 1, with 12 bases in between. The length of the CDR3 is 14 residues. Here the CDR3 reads CATTPGAGTDTQYF. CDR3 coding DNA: TGTGCCACCACCCCAGGGGCGGGCACAGATACGCAGTATTTT.

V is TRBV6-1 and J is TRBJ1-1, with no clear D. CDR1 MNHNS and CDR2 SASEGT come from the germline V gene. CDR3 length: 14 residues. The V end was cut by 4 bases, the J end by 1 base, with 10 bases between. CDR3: CASSGVVRNTEAFF. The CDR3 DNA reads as TGTGCCAGCAGTGGGGTCGTCAGGAACACTGAAGCTTTCTTT.

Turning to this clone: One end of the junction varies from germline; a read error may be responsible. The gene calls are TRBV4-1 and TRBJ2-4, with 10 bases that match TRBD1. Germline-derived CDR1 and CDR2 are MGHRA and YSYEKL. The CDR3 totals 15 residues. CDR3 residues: CASSQPGTGAKKKVF. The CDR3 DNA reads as TGCGCCAGCAGCCAACCCGGGACAGGGGCGAAGAAAAAGGTTTTC.

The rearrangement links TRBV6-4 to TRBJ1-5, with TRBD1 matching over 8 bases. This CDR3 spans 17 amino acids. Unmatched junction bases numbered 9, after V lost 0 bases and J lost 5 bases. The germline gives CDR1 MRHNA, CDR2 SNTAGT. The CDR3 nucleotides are TGTGCCAGCAGTGACTCGAAGTGTTCGGACAGGGATCAGCCCCAGCATTTT. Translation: CASSDSKCSDRDQPQHF.

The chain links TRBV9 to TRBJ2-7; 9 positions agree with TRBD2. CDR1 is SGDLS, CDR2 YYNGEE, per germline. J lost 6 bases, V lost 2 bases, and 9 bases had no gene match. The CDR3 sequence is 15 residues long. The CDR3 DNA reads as TGTGCCAGCAGCGTTCTCGGGACTAGCTTTTCCGAGCAGTACTTC. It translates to CASSVLGTSFSEQYF.

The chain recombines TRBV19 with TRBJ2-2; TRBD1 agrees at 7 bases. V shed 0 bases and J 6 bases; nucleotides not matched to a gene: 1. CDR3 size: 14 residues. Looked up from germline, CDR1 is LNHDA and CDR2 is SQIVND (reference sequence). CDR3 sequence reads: CASSIDQGAGELFF. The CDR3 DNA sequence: TGTGCCAGTAGTATAGATCAGGGGGCCGGGGAGCTGTTTTTT. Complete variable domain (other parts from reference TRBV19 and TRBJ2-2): DGGITQSPKYLFRKEGQNVTLSCEQNLNHDAMYWYRQDPGQGLRLIYYSQIVNDFQKGDIAEGYSVSREKKESFPLTVTSAQKNPTAFYLCASSIDQGAGELFFGEGSRLTVL.

The CDR3 spells CASSTTVNYGYTF. The CDR3 coding sequence is TGTGCCAGCAGTACGACAGTAAACTATGGCTACACCTTC. V is TRBV6-5 and J is TRBJ1-2; a weak D match, TRBD1 (5 bases). Deletions cut 5 bases from V and 2 bases from J, with 9 bases between. This CDR3 comprises 13 residues. Germline-derived CDR1 and CDR2 are MNHEY and SVGAGI.

The DNA of the CDR3 is TGTGCCAGCAGCGTAGGGCTGACTAGCGTGGACCAAGAGACCCAGTACTTC. It encodes CASSVGLTSVDQETQYF. This rearrangement joins TRBV9 to TRBJ2-5, with 8 bases matching TRBD2. This CDR3 region has 17 residues. The germline CDR1 and CDR2 sequences are SGDLS and YYNGEE. V was pared by 0 bases and J by 0 bases, with 7 bases of the junction left unmatched.

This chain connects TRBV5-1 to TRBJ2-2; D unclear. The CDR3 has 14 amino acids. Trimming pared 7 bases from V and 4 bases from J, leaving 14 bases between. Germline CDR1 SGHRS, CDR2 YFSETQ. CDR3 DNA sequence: TGCGCCAGCGGTCTAGATCTCCTCACCGGGGAGCTGTTTTTT. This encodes CASGLDLLTGELFF. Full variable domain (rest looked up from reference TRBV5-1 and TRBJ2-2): KAGVTQTPRYLIKTRGQQVTLSCSPISGHRSVSWYQQTPGQGLQFLFEYFSETQRNKGNFPGRFSGRQFSNSRSEMNVSTLELGDSALYLCASGLDLLTGELFFGEGSRLTVL.

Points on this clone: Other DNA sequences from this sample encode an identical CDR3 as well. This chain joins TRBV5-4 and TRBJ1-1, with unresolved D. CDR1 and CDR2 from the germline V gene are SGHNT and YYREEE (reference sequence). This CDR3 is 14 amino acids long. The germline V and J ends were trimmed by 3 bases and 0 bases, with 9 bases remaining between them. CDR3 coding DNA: TGTGCCAGCAGCTCGATGGGCCTGAACACTGAAGCTTTCTTT. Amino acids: CASSSMGLNTEAFF.

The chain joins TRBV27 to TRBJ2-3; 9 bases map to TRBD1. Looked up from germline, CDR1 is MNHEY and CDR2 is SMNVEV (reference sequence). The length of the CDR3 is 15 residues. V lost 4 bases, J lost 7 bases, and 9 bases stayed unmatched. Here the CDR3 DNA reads TGTGCCAGCAGTTCAACAGGGGGCGCGAGGAATACGCAGTATTTT. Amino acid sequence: CASSSTGGARNTQYF.

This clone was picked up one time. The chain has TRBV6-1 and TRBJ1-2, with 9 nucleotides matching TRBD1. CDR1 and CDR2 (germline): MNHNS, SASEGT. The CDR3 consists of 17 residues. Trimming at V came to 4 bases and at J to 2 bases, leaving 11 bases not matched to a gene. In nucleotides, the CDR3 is TGTGCCAGCAGTGCCTACTCCACAGGGGGCAGGAACTATGGCTACACCTTC. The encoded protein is CASSAYSTGGRNYGYTF.

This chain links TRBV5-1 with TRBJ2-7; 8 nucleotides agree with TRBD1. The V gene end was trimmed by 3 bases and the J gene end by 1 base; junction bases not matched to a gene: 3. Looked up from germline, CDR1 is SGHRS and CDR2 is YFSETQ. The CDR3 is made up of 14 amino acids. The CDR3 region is CASSSGTGSYEQYF. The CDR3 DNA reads TGCGCCAGCAGCTCCGGGACAGGTTCCTACGAGCAGTACTTC.

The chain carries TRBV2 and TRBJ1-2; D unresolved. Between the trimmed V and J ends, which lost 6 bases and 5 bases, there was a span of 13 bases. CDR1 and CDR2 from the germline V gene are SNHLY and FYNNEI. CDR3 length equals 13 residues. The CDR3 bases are TGTGCCAGCAGGCGTATCTTTCCTTATGGCTACACCTTC. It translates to CASRRIFPYGYTF.

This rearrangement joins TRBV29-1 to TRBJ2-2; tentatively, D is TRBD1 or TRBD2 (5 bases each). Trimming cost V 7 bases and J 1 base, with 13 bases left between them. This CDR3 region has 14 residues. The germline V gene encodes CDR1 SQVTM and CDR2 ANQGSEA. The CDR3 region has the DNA TGCAGCGCCACCGGGGCTGGGAACACCGGGGAGCTGTTTTTT. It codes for CSATGAGNTGELFF.

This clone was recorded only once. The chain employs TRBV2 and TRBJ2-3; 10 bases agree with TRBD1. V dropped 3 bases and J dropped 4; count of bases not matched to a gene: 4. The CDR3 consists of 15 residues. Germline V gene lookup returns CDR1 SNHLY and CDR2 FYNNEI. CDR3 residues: CASSEMGQGSDTQYF. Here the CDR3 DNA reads TGTGCCAGCAGTGAGATGGGACAGGGGTCAGATACGCAGTATTTT.

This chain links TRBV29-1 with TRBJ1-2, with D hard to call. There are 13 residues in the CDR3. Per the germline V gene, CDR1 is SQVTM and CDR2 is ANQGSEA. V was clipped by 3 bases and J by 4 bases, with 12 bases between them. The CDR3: CSVEDFLAYGYTF. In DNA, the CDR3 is TGCAGCGTTGAGGACTTCCTCGCCTATGGCTACACCTTC.

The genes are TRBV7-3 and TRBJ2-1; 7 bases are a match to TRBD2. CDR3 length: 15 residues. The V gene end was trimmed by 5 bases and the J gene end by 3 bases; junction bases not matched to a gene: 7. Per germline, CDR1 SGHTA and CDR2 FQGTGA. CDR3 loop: CASSPAGGSYNEQFF. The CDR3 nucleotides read TGTGCCAGCAGCCCCGCTGGCGGGAGCTACAATGAGCAGTTCTTC.

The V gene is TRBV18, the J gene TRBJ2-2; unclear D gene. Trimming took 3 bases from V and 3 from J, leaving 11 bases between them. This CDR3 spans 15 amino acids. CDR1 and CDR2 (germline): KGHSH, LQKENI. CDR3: CASSPRVADTGELFF. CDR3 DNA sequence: TGTGCCAGCTCACCCCGAGTAGCAGACACCGGGGAGCTGTTTTTT. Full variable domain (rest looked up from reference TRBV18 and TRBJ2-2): NAGVMQNPRHLVRRRGQEARLRCSPMKGHSHVYWYRQLPEEGLKFMVYLQKENIIDESGMPKERFSAEFPKEGPSILRIQQVVRGDSAAYFCASSPRVADTGELFFGEGSRLTVL.

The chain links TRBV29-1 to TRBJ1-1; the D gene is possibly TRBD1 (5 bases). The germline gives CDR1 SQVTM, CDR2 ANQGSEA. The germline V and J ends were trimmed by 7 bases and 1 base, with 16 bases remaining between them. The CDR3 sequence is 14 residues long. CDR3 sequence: CSARDGGRNTEAFF. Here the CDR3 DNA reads TGCAGCGCCCGAGATGGGGGAAGGAACACTGAAGCTTTCTTT. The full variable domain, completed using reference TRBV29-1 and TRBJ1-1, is SAVISQKPSRDICQRGTSLTIQCQVDSQVTMMFWYRQQPGQSLTLIATANQGSEATYESGFVIDKFPISRPNLTFSTLTVSNMSPEDSSIYLCSARDGGRNTEAFFGQGTRLTVV.

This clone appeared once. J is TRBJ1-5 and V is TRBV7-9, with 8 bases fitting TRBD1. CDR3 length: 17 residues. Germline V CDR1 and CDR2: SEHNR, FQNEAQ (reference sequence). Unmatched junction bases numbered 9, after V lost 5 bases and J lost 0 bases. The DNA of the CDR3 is TGTGCCAGCAGCGATGGACAGGGAATCATTAGCAATCAGCCCCAGCATTTT. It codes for CASSDGQGIISNQPQHF. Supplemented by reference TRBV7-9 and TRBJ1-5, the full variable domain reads DTGVSQNPRHKITKRGQNVTFRCDPISEHNRLYWYRQTLGQGPEFLTYFQNEAQLEKSRLLSDRFSAERPKGSFSTLEIQRTEQGDSAMYLCASSDGQGIISNQPQHFGDGTRLSIL.

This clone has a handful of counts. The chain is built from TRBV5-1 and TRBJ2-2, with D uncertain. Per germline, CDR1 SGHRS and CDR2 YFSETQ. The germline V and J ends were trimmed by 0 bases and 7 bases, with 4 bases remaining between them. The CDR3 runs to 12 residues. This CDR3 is CASSLEIGELFF. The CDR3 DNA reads TGCGCCAGCAGCTTGGAGATCGGGGAGCTGTTTTTT.